This T cell receptor beta chain is from a study of OX40 agonist ivuxolimab in advanced cancers. About the study: Dose-escalation patients had hepatocellular carcinoma, melanoma, renal cell or head and neck cancer. Three patients, one with hepatocellular carcinoma and two with cutaneous melanoma, achieved partial responses. Study results and limitations: What antigens the expanded peripheral T cells recognized was never established.

The V gene lost 3 bases and the J gene lost 2 bases, with 2 bases spanning the gap. Germline lookup yields CDR1 LNHDA and CDR2 SQIVND (reference sequence). This CDR3 has 12 amino acids. As concerns this clone: Its antigen remains unidentified.

Assay: immunoSEQ multiplex PCR; the TCRdb copy retains only in-frame clones and omits some. The sample shows approximately 57,000 clones, under 85% of them seen only once. Sequences were derived from CD4+ or CD8+ T cells sorted from blood, sampled in a trial of the OX40 agonist ivuxolimab. The chain couples TRBV19 to TRBJ1-5; D is uncertain. This sequence was found in an adult with an advanced solid tumor such as melanoma, head and neck, liver or kidney cancer. In nucleotides, the CDR3 is TGTGCCAGTAGTATGGGCAATCAGCCCCAGCATTTT. It is translated as CASSMGNQPQHF.